Sequencing of this TCR beta chain was carried out in a study of vaccination effects on CD4 cells after COVID-19. Cells that had been cultured for 10 days were the source of isolated CD4+ T cells. Points on this clone: Its antigen is as yet unknown.

V gave up 0 bases and J gave up 7 bases, with 12 bases separating them. The germline CDR1 and CDR2 sequences are KGHDR and SFDVKD. This CDR3 comprises 15 residues. The data were produced by immunoSEQ multiplex PCR, yet TCRdb's version contains in-frame clones alone and is incomplete. The repertoire includes almost 40,000 clones, roughly 80% of them detected once, and just under 3% sits in the top ten. The sequence was collected from a human donor who received a COVID-19 vaccine. The chain has TRBV24-1 and TRBJ1-5; no clear D gene. Sequencing was performed on CD4+ T cells from PBMCs cultured without peptide, taken before COVID-19 vaccination. The DNA of the CDR3 is TGTGCCACCAGTGATTTGCCTACTGGCCCCCAGCCCCAGCATTTT. Translation gives CATSDLPTGPQPQHF.